What follows is one TCR beta chain and its context. This sample stems from a study of CD8 T cells in Susac syndrome. After extraction with the RNeasy kit, about 0.45 to 1 ug of the RNA was reverse transcribed using random hexamers. One entry per CDR3 protein, called by TCRdb with MiXCR from the immunoSEQ multiplex PCR reads. The sample lists about 140,000 distinct CDR3 sequences; approximately 95% were seen once. Trimming removed 0 bases from V and 1 base from J, with 11 bases in between. Germline lookup yields CDR1 GTSNPN and CDR2 SVGIG (reference sequence). CDR3 length: 15 residues. The clonotype was recovered from a human donor with Susac syndrome. Sequenced input: CD4+ T cells from PBMCs. The chain links TRBV30 to TRBJ2-3; a possible D gene is TRBD2 (5 bases). CDR3 sequence reads: CAWSVRGGGTDTQYF. In DNA form, the CDR3 reads TGTGCCTGGAGTGTACGGGGTGGTGGCACAGATACGCAGTATTTT.